This TCR beta chain was captured by sequencing in a study of patients and donors after allogeneic stem cell transplantation. TCRdb recomputed calls from the RT-PCR reads with MiXCR, one row per CDR3 protein. The repertoire has some 200,000 distinct CDR3 sequences, approximately 41% of them found once; the top ten carry less than 40%. CDR3 length: 14 amino acids. The junction had 5 bases not matched to a gene; V was cut back by 5 bases and J by 4 bases. The chain recombines TRBV12-3 or TRBV12-4 with TRBJ2-7; TRBD2 matches 10 bases. This sequence was found in a human donor who was either an allogeneic HSCT recipient or a stem cell or donor lymphocyte infusion donor (not recorded which). It is not recorded whose cells these are; they may come from a transplant donor. The sample taken for sequencing was blood, either unsorted or a sorted T cell fraction (not recorded which). The chain's CDR3 is CASSKSSGSYEQYF. For the CDR3, the DNA is TGTGCCAGCAGTAAGTCTAGCGGGAGTTACGAGCAGTACTTC.